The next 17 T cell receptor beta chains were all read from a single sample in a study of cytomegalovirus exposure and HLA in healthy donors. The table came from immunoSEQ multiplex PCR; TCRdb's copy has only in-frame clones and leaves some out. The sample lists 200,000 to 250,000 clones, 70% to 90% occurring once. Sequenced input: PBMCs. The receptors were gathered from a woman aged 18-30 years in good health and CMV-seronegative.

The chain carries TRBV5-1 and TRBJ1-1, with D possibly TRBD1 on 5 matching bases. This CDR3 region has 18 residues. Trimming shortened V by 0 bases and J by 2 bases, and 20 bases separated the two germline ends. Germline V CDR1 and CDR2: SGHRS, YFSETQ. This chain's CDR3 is CASSLGAVGWGRNTEAFF. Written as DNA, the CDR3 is TGCGCCAGCAGCTTGGGGGCAGTGGGCTGGGGACGTAACACTGAAGCTTTCTTT.

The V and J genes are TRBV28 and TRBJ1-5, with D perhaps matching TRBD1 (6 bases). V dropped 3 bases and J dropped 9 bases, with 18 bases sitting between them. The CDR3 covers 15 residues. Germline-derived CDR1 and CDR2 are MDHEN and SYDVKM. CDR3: CASSFQLTGFGPQHF. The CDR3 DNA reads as TGTGCCAGCAGTTTTCAATTGACAGGCTTCGGGCCCCAGCATTTT.

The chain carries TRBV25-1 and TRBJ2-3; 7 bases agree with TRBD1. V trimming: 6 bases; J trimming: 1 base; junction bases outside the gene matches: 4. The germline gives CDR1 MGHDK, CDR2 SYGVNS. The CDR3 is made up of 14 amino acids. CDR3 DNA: TGTGCCAGCAGCAGACAGGGAGGCACAGATACGCAGTATTTT. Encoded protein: CASSRQGGTDTQYF.

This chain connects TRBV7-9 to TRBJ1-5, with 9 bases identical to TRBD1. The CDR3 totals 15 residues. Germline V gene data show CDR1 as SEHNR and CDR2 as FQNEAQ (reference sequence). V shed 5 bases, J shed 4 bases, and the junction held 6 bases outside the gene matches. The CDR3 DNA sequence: TGTGCCAGCAGCGCACAGGGGGCTGGGAATCAGCCCCAGCATTTT. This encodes CASSAQGAGNQPQHF.

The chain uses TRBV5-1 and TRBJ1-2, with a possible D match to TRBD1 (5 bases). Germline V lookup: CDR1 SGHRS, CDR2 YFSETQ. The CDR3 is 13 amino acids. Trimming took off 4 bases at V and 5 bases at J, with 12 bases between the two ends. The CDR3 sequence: CASSSGTDYGYTF. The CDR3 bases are TGCGCCAGCAGCAGCGGGACGGATTATGGCTACACCTTC. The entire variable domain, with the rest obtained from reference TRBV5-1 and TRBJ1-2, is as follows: KAGVTQTPRYLIKTRGQQVTLSCSPISGHRSVSWYQQTPGQGLQFLFEYFSETQRNKGNFPGRFSGRQFSNSRSEMNVSTLELGDSALYLCASSSGTDYGYTFGSGTRLTVV.

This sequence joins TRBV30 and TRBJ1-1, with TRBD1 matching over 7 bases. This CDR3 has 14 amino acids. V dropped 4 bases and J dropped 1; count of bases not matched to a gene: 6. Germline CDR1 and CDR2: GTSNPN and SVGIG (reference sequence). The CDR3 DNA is TGTGCCTGGACCCGGGACAGAGCGAACACTGAAGCTTTCTTT. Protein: CAWTRDRANTEAFF.

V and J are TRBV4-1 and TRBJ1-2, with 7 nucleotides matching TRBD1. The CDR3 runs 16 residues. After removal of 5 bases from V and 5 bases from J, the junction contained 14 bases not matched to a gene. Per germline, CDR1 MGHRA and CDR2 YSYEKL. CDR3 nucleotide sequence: TGCGCCAGCAGCTCCCCGACGGGACAGAGAGGGTATGGCTACACCTTC. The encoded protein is CASSSPTGQRGYGYTF.

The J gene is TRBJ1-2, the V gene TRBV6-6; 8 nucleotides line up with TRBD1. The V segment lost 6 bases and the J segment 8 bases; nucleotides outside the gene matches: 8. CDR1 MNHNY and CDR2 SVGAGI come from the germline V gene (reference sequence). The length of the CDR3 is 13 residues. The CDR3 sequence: CASRVQGARGYTF. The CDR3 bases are TGTGCCAGCAGGGTCCAGGGGGCGCGGGGCTACACCTTC.

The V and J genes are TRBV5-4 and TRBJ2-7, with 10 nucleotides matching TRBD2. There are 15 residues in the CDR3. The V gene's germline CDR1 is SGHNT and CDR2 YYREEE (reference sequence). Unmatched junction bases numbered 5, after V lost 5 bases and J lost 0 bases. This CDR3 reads CASRSSGRSSYEQYF. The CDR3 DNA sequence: TGTGCCAGCAGGTCTAGCGGGAGAAGCTCCTACGAGCAGTACTTC.

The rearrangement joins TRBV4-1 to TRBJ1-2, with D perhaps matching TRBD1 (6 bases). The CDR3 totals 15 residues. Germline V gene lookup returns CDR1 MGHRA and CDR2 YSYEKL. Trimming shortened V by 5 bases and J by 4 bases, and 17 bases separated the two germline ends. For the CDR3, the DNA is TGCGCCAGCAGCTTTAACAGGGTAACCTTCTATGGCTACACCTTC. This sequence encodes CASSFNRVTFYGYTF.

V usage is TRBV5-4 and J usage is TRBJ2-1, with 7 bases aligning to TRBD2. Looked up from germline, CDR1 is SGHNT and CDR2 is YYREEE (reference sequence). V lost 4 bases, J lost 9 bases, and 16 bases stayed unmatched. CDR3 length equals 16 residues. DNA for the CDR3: TGTGCCAGCAGCCCCCCCCGGACTAGGATCGGGGCTGAGCAGTTCTTC. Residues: CASSPPRTRIGAEQFF.

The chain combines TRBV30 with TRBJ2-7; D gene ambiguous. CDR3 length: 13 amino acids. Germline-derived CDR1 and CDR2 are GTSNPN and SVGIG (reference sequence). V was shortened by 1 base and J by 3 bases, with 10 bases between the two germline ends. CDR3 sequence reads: CAWSEDASYEQYF. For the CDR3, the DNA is TGTGCCTGGAGTGAAGACGCCAGCTACGAGCAGTACTTC.

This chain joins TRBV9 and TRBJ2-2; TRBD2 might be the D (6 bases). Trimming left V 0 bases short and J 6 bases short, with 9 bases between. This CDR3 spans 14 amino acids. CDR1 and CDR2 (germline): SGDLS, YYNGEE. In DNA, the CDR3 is TGTGCCAGCAGCGTAGGATCGGGGGCCGGGGAGCTGTTTTTT. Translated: CASSVGSGAGELFF.

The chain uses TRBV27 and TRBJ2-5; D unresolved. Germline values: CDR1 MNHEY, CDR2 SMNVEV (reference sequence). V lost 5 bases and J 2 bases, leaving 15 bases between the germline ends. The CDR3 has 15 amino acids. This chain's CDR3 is CASSPRMDGQETQYF. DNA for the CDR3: TGTGCCAGCAGTCCCCGCATGGACGGACAAGAGACCCAGTACTTC.

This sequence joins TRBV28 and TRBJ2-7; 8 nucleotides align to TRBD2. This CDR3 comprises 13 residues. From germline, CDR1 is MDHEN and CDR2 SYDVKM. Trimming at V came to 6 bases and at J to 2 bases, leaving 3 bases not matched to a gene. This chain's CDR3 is CASSKREPYEQYF. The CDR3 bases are TGTGCCAGCAGCAAGCGGGAGCCCTACGAGCAGTACTTC.

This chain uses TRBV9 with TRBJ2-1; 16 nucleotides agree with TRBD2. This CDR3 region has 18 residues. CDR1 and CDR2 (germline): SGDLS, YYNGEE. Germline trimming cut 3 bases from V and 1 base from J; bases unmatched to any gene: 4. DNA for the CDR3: TGTGCCAGCAGCGGCGGGACTAGCGGGAGGGGGTCCTACAATGAGCAGTTCTTC. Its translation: CASSGGTSGRGSYNEQFF.

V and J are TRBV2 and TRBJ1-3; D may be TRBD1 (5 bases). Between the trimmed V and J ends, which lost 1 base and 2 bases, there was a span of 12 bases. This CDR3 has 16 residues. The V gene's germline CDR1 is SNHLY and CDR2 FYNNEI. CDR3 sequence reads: CASSEGRAGPGNTIYF. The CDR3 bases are TGTGCCAGCAGTGAAGGCCGGGCAGGGCCTGGAAACACCATATATTTT.